This passage covers 23 T cell receptor beta chains from one sample sequenced in a study of post-analysis software for immune sequencing data. Researchers reported that TCR beta cDNA libraries carried unique molecular identifiers. TCRdb used MiXCR to reprocess the PCR reads, holding one entry per CDR3 protein. In the table there are roughly 160,000 distinct CDR3 sequences, about 36% of which are singletons. Source: blood, taken after autologous hematopoietic stem cell transplantation. These receptors were collected from a girl aged 10 to 17 with multiple sclerosis.

The rearrangement uses TRBV6-6 and TRBJ2-7; TRBD2 matches 7 bases. This CDR3 contains 15 residues. In germline, CDR1 is MNHNY, CDR2 SVGAGI (reference sequence). J lost 5 bases, V lost 0 bases, and 7 bases had no gene match. The DNA of the CDR3 is TGTGCCAGCAGTTACTCGGCTAGCGGAGGGCACGAGCAGTACTTC. Translated, it gives CASSYSASGGHEQYF.

This clonotype has more than one count but fewer than ten. The chain is built from TRBV6-2 or TRBV6-3 and TRBJ2-7, with D possibly called TRBD1 or TRBD2 (5 bases each). V was cut by 0 bases and J by 7 bases, with 10 bases left in between. Germline values: CDR1 MNHEY, CDR2 SVGEGT. The CDR3 runs 13 residues. The CDR3: CASSYSGASEQYF. Here the CDR3 DNA reads TGTGCCAGCAGTTACTCCGGGGCCTCGGAGCAGTACTTC.

The CDR3 reads CASSLGPRGSTEAFF. As DNA, the CDR3 is TGTGCCAGCAGCTTAGGTCCCAGGGGATCCACTGAAGCTTTCTTT. The gene calls are TRBV7-3 and TRBJ1-1, with a weak D call TRBD1 (6 bases). Germline CDR1 SGHTA, CDR2 FQGTGA. Trimming left V 2 bases short and J 4 bases short, with 14 bases between. The CDR3 is 15 amino acids.

The J gene is TRBJ2-7, the V gene TRBV4-1; TRBD2 matches 11 bases. Trimming at V came to 0 bases and at J to 3 bases, leaving 4 bases not matched to a gene. Germline V gene lookup returns CDR1 MGHRA and CDR2 YSYEKL. The CDR3 covers 16 residues. CDR3 coding DNA: TGCGCCAGCAGCCAAGAGGGGGGGACTAGCGGCTACGAGCAGTACTTC. Its protein product is CASSQEGGTSGYEQYF.

This chain uses TRBV6-6 with TRBJ2-1; D call uncertain. The CDR3 sequence is 15 residues long. V shed 4 bases and J shed 3 bases, with 13 bases lying between them. CDR1 is MNHNY, CDR2 SVGAGI, per germline (reference sequence). The CDR3 coding sequence is TGTGCCAGCAGTTCATACGACACGGTCTACAATGAGCAGTTCTTC. Translated: CASSSYDTVYNEQFF.

Worth noting for this clonotype: The junction departs from the called germline gene at one end, perhaps through a read error. The rearrangement links TRBV20-1 to TRBJ2-7, with D perhaps matching TRBD1 or TRBD2 (5 bases each). This CDR3 is 12 amino acids long. CDR1 and CDR2 from the germline V gene are DFQATT and SNEGSKA (reference sequence). CDR3 bases: TGCAGTGCCAGAGGGGCTAGCTACGAGCAGTACTTC. Its translation is CSARGASYEQYF.

This clonotype was seen a few times. The CDR3 DNA reads as TGCAGCGCGGAAAAGACAGGGCTTGGAAATGAGCAGTTCTTC. Protein sequence: CSAEKTGLGNEQFF. The genes are TRBV29-1 and TRBJ2-1, with 7 nucleotides matching TRBD1. Germline CDR1 reads SQVTM; CDR2 reads ANQGSEA. The CDR3 consists of 14 residues. V was pared by 7 bases and J by 7 bases, with 13 bases of the junction left unmatched.

This clonotype was observed many times. V is TRBV7-2 and J is TRBJ2-5; D is unclear. V was clipped by 5 bases and J by 5 bases, with 18 bases between them. The CDR3 loop spans 15 amino acids. CDR1 and CDR2 (germline): SGHTA, FQGNSA. This chain's CDR3 is CASSRTLIAGETQYF. CDR3 nucleotides: TGTGCCAGCAGCCGCACGTTGATAGCCGGGGAGACCCAGTACTTC.

This clonotype turned up a few times. This chain joins TRBV11-3 and TRBJ2-7, with TRBD2 identical over 9 bases. The germline CDR1 and CDR2 sequences are SGHNT and YENEEA. Losses at the gene ends were 2 bases for V and 3 bases for J; bases not matched to a gene: 5. The CDR3 covers 15 residues. CDR3 sequence reads: CASSLLAGTDYEQYF. In nucleotides, the CDR3 is TGTGCCAGCAGCTTACTAGCGGGAACGGACTACGAGCAGTACTTC.

The genes are TRBV20-1 and TRBJ2-7; no reliable D call. Germline values: CDR1 DFQATT, CDR2 SNEGSKA (reference sequence). The ends were cut back, 6 bases at V and 0 bases at J, with 12 bases in the middle. This CDR3 has 13 amino acids. In DNA, the CDR3 is TGCAGTGCCTGGACCCGGAGCTCCTACGAGCAGTACTTC. Translating it yields CSAWTRSSYEQYF.

This clonotype was seen more than once but under ten times. This sequence joins TRBV6-5 and TRBJ2-7; D is tentatively TRBD1 or TRBD2 (5 bases each). This CDR3 spans 16 amino acids. Trimming pared 4 bases from V and 0 bases from J, leaving 16 bases between. The germline CDR1 and CDR2 sequences are MNHEY and SVGAGI. The CDR3 reads CASSSPGTESSYEQYF. CDR3 nucleotide sequence: TGTGCCAGCAGTTCCCCCGGGACCGAAAGCTCCTACGAGCAGTACTTC.

The CDR3 is CSAQPVGERGLFF. In DNA form, the CDR3 reads TGCAGTGCTCAACCGGTTGGGGAAAGGGGTCTGTTCTTC. This chain joins TRBV20-1 and TRBJ2-1, with D possibly being TRBD1 (5 bases). Per the germline V gene, CDR1 is DFQATT and CDR2 is SNEGSKA (reference sequence). This CDR3 spans 13 amino acids. V was trimmed by 5 bases and J by 15 bases, leaving 23 bases between them.

The V and J genes are TRBV24-1 and TRBJ2-3; TRBD2 agrees at 10 bases. The CDR3 contains 17 residues. The V and J ends lost 1 base and 2 bases, in that order; junction bases with no gene match: 5. Germline CDR1 and CDR2: KGHDR and SFDVKD. CDR3 DNA: TGTGCCACCAGTGATTTTCCCAGCGGGAGGGACACAGATACGCAGTATTTT. Its protein product is CATSDFPSGRDTDTQYF.

The V gene is TRBV28, the J gene TRBJ1-5; possibly TRBD1 for D (5 bases). The CDR3 is 13 amino acids. V was pared by 10 bases and J by 5 bases, with 15 bases between. The germline V gene encodes CDR1 MDHEN and CDR2 SYDVKM. This chain's CDR3 is CATAGPGDQPQHF. CDR3 sequence (DNA): TGTGCCACCGCGGGGCCGGGGGATCAGCCCCAGCATTTT.

A few counts support this clonotype. The genes are TRBV25-1 and TRBJ1-2; 7 bases are shared with TRBD1. CDR3 length equals 16 residues. Trimming cost V 9 bases and J 0 bases; bases outside gene matches: 13. From germline, CDR1 is MGHDK and CDR2 SYGVNS. CDR3 nucleotides: TGTGCCAGGTTACTCCACGACAGGGCTTCTAACTATGGCTACACCTTC. Protein sequence: CARLLHDRASNYGYTF.

The rearrangement uses TRBV25-1 and TRBJ1-6, with 7 positions matching TRBD1. The CDR3 extends over 15 amino acids. V lost 6 bases, J lost 7 bases, and 9 bases stayed unmatched. Per germline, CDR1 MGHDK and CDR2 SYGVNS. The DNA for the CDR3 is TGTGCCAGCAGAATCCCGGGACAGTCAAATTCACCCCTCCACTTT. Amino acids: CASRIPGQSNSPLHF. The full variable domain, with the rest looked up from reference TRBV25-1 and TRBJ1-6, is EADIYQTPRYLVIGTGKKITLECSQTMGHDKMYWYQQDPGMELHLIHYSYGVNSTEKGDLSSESTVSRIRTEHFPLTLESARPSHTSQYLCASRIPGQSNSPLHFGNGTRLTVT.

This clonotype was observed a few times. The chain links TRBV7-6 to TRBJ2-1; D is undetermined. CDR3 length: 17 amino acids. Germline lookup yields CDR1 SGHVS and CDR2 FNYEAQ. With 5 bases removed from V and 1 base from J, the gap between germline ends came to 18 bases. The CDR3 DNA sequence: TGTGCCAGCAGCCCCCGTTCGATAGAGTCGTCCTACAATGAGCAGTTCTTC. It encodes CASSPRSIESSYNEQFF.

This clonotype was detected only a few times. Its ends do not fully match the called genes, so a read error is possible. The V gene is TRBV12-3 or TRBV12-4, the J gene TRBJ1-1; tentative D call: TRBD1 (5 bases). The CDR3 is 13 amino acids. The CDR3 here is CAGSLGPNTEAFF. The CDR3 DNA is TGTGCCGGCAGTTTGGGACCGAACACTGAAGCTTTCTTT.

The chain carries TRBV20-1 and TRBJ1-2; 10 nucleotides agree with TRBD1. V shed 4 bases, J shed 8 bases, and the junction held 10 bases outside the gene matches. Per the germline V gene, CDR1 is DFQATT and CDR2 is SNEGSKA (reference sequence). The CDR3 runs to 14 residues. This CDR3 reads CSANLRDRGLGYTF. The DNA for the CDR3 is TGCAGTGCTAACCTCCGGGACAGGGGATTAGGCTACACCTTC.

In its sample, this clonotype was seen a few times. This chain links TRBV6-5 with TRBJ2-7; 11 positions agree with TRBD2. Trimming cost V 5 bases and J 6 bases; bases outside gene matches: 12. Germline CDR1 and CDR2: MNHEY and SVGAGI. The CDR3 length is 16 residues. CDR3 sequence: CASSNLAGGSFTEQYF. The DNA of the CDR3 is TGTGCCAGCAGTAATCTAGCGGGGGGATCGTTTACCGAGCAGTACTTC.

The J gene is TRBJ2-1, the V gene TRBV2; 8 bases agree with TRBD1. CDR1 SNHLY and CDR2 FYNNEI come from the germline V gene. After removal of 6 bases from V and 6 bases from J, the junction contained 4 bases not matched to a gene. This CDR3 is built from 13 residues. The CDR3 region is CASRTGQGNEQFF. For the CDR3, the DNA is TGTGCCAGCAGAACTGGACAGGGCAATGAGCAGTTCTTC.

V usage is TRBV7-9 and J usage is TRBJ2-3, with 8 nucleotides matching TRBD2. J was trimmed by 4 bases and V by 2 bases; bases with no gene match: 5. There are 15 residues in the CDR3. CDR1 is SEHNR and CDR2 is FQNEAQ in the germline V gene (reference sequence). The CDR3 nucleotides read TGTGCCAGCAGCTTACAACGGGGGGGGCCAGATACGCAGTATTTT. Translating gives CASSLQRGGPDTQYF.

This clonotype was recorded a few times. The V call is TRBV4-1, the J call TRBJ1-4; D is undetermined. V was trimmed by 4 bases and J by 7 bases, leaving 13 bases between them. The germline V gene encodes CDR1 MGHRA and CDR2 YSYEKL. This CDR3 comprises 14 residues. The CDR3 DNA reads TGCGCCAGCAGCCTTGCGGTGGGGATTGAAAAACTGTTTTTT. It specifies CASSLAVGIEKLFF.